This T cell receptor (beta chain) was obtained from a study of T-cell reconstitution after alpha-beta-depleted transplantation in children. In its sample, this clonotype was seen a few times. Unique molecular identifiers featured in how the TCRbeta library was prepared. MiXCR, applied by TCRdb to the PCR reads, yields one record per CDR3 protein. This sample has approximately 510,000 distinct CDR3 sequences, with about 18% found just once. This CDR3 region has 16 residues. Looked up from germline, CDR1 is SEHNR and CDR2 is FQNEAQ (reference sequence). After removal of 6 bases from V and 0 bases from J, the junction contained 8 bases not matched to a gene.

The material was PBMCs from the stem cell graft donor, obtained from the stem cell graft. The chain employs TRBV7-9 and TRBJ2-1; 7 bases map to TRBD2. This sequence was found in a human donor who donated a stem cell graft to a child with acute lymphoblastic leukemia. The CDR3 reads CASRPTLAGSYNEQFF. The DNA for the CDR3 is TGTGCCAGCAGGCCAACCTTAGCGGGCTCCTACAATGAGCAGTTCTTC.